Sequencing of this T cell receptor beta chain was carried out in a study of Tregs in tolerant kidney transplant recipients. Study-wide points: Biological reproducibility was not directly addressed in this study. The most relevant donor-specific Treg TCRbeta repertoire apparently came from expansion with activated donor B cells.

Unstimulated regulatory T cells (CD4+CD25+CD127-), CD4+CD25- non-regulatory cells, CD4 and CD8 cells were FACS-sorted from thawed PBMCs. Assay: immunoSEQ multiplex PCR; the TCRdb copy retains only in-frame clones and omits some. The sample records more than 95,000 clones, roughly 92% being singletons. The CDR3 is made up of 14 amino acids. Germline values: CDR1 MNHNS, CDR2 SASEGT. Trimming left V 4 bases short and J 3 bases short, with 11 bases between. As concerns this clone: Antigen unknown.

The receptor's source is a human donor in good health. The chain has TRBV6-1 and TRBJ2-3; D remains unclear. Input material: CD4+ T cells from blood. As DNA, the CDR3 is TGTGCCAGCAGTGTCGCCGGTAGAACAGATACGCAGTATTTT. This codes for CASSVAGRTDTQYF.